The 9 T cell receptor beta chains below all came from one sample that was sequenced in a study of beta chain features in type 1 diabetes. Points from the study as a whole: Significant though moderate, a shortening of TCRB CDR3s appeared in all four CD4+ subsets of Type 1 diabetes patients.

These TCRs' antigens remain unknown. Expressed TCRB transcripts got sequenced, as all isolated RNA was reverse transcribed. Sequenced by immunoSEQ multiplex PCR; TCRdb stores in-frame clones only, minus some. The sample holds 630,000 or so clones; over 13% are singletons and the top ten take approximately 0.042%. The sequenced material came from naive CD4+ T cells from blood. The receptor set was obtained from a man between 18 and 35 years old with type 1 diabetes.

The V gene is TRBV18, the J gene TRBJ2-7; 10 bases map to TRBD1. This CDR3 has 14 amino acids. The trim removed 5 bases at V and 2 bases at J, leaving 3 bases unmatched. Per the germline V gene, CDR1 is KGHSH and CDR2 is LQKENI. The CDR3 region is CASSSDRGAYEQYF. CDR3 in DNA: TGTGCCAGCTCATCGGACAGGGGGGCCTACGAGCAGTACTTC.

The chain recombines TRBV27 with TRBJ2-3; D gene unclear. The CDR3 is 10 amino acids. The germline V gene has CDR1 MNHEY and CDR2 SMNVEV (reference sequence). With 6 bases removed from V and 5 bases from J, the gap between germline ends came to 3 bases. The CDR3 is CASREDTQYF. The CDR3 bases are TGTGCCAGCAGAGAAGATACGCAGTATTTT.

The chain combines TRBV6-6 with TRBJ2-2; D gene ambiguous. V gave up 3 bases and J gave up 6 bases, with 8 bases separating them. CDR1 is MNHNY, CDR2 SVGAGI, per germline (reference sequence). The CDR3 spans 13 residues. The CDR3 nucleotides read TGTGCCAGCAGTTATTCCCTCGCCGGGGAGCTGTTTTTT. Translated: CASSYSLAGELFF.

This clone was observed a few times. This chain uses TRBV30 with TRBJ1-5; D unclear. CDR3 length: 14 residues. Germline values: CDR1 GTSNPN, CDR2 SVGIG (reference sequence). The V and J ends lost 3 bases and 3 bases respectively, with 12 bases between them. CDR3 residues: CAWSAGQNNQPQHF. DNA for the CDR3: TGTGCCTGGAGCGCCGGGCAGAACAATCAGCCCCAGCATTTT.

This rearrangement joins TRBV6-5 to TRBJ1-1; perhaps TRBD1 as D (5 bases). This CDR3 is 14 amino acids long. The V end was cut by 2 bases, the J end by 3 bases, with 10 bases between. Germline CDR1 reads MNHEY; CDR2 reads SVGAGI. CDR3: CASSYGGVDTEAFF. In nucleotides, the CDR3 is TGTGCCAGCAGTTACGGAGGGGTTGACACTGAAGCTTTCTTT.

This clone has a handful of counts. This chain links TRBV19 with TRBJ1-2, with no clear D. This CDR3 is built from 14 residues. Germline lookup yields CDR1 LNHDA and CDR2 SQIVND (reference sequence). Trimming removed 10 bases at V and 4 bases at J, with 19 bases between. The CDR3 DNA reads as TGTGCCACCGACGGCCGGGAAAGGCGCTATGGCTACACCTTC. It encodes CATDGRERRYGYTF.

This rearrangement joins TRBV20-1 to TRBJ1-1, with D unresolved. The CDR3 contains 11 residues. Germline V gene sequence: CDR1 DFQATT, CDR2 SNEGSKA (reference sequence). Trimming removed 3 bases at V and 5 bases at J, with 7 bases between. CDR3 in amino acids: CSARVGTEAFF. In nucleotides, the CDR3 is TGCAGTGCTAGGGTAGGGACTGAAGCTTTCTTT.

The chain combines TRBV18 with TRBJ2-7; the D gene is possibly TRBD2 (6 bases). This CDR3 is 12 amino acids long. The V end lost 3 bases, the J end lost 6 bases, and 9 bases lay between the germline ends. CDR1 is KGHSH and CDR2 is LQKENI in the germline V gene. CDR3 sequence reads: CASSPQEGEQYF. CDR3 DNA sequence: TGTGCCAGCTCACCTCAGGAGGGCGAGCAGTACTTC.

The chain links TRBV27 to TRBJ2-4, with TRBD1 as a possible D gene (6 bases). Germline V gives CDR1 MNHEY, CDR2 SMNVEV (reference sequence). Trimming pared 5 bases from V and 0 bases from J, leaving 14 bases between. The CDR3 runs to 16 residues. CDR3 in amino acids: CASSQGQTLAKNIQYF. The CDR3 region has the DNA TGTGCCAGCAGTCAGGGGCAGACACTAGCCAAAAACATTCAGTACTTC.